The following is a T cell receptor (beta chain) sequence with its context. Germline V gene sequence: CDR1 SQVTM, CDR2 ANQGSEA. The CDR3 is made up of 11 amino acids. V gave up 7 bases and J gave up 2 bases, with 6 bases separating them. This sample is drawn from a study of blood T cells in healthy people across ages. With a J-beta primer mix and a sample-barcoded 5' primer, a second PCR ran roughly 6 to 12 cycles. TCRdb processed the 5' RACE reads anew with MiXCR; each CDR3 protein has one entry. The top ten clones hold under 50% of a sample with fewer than 950,000 distinct CDR3 sequences, roughly 50% of them seen once.

This sequence was found in a man older than 75 in good health. The sample was blood. The chain couples TRBV29-1 to TRBJ2-1, with D perhaps given as TRBD1 or TRBD2 (5 bases each). The CDR3 DNA is TGCAGCGGGGACGCCTACAATGAGCAGTTCTTC. Amino acid sequence: CSGDAYNEQFF.